The rows below give T cell receptor beta chains drawn from one sample of a study of cytomegalovirus exposure and HLA in healthy donors. The repertoire was sequenced with immunoSEQ multiplex PCR; TCRdb's copy has only in-frame clones and lacks some. The repertoire holds about 90,000 clones, with approximately 69% as singletons. The sample comprised PBMCs. Source of these receptors: a man aged 30-40 years in good health and CMV-seropositive. Both conserved end residues are part of each CDR3. The D gene is left open where the match is weak. Part of the rows lack a size; the others show once, few, many or a class for expanded clones.

v_call,clone_size,j_call,d_call,cdr3_nt,cdr3_aa
TRBV7-2,-,TRBJ1-2,TRBD1,TGTGCCAGCAGCTTAGGTTCACAGGGGAAACTCTATGGCTACACCTTC,CASSLGSQGKLYGYTF
TRBV5-1,-,TRBJ2-5,TRBD1,TGCGCCAGCAGCCCCGGACAGGGGGCTGAGACCCAGTACTTC,CASSPGQGAETQYF
TRBV28,-,TRBJ1-1,-,TGTGCCAGCAGTCCCCCCGAGGGTAAGGCTTTCTTT,CASSPPEGKAFF
TRBV14,-,TRBJ1-4,TRBD1,TGTGCCAGCAGCCGAAGAGGGACAGGGAACGAAAAACTGTTTTTT,CASSRRGTGNEKLFF
TRBV19,-,TRBJ1-2,TRBD1,TGTGCCACCCGCAGGGGGCATGGCTACACCTTC,CATRRGHGYTF
TRBV5-6,-,TRBJ1-6,-,TGTGCCAGCAGCTGGGCAGGGGAGATTGGTAATTCACCCCTCCACTTT,CASSWAGEIGNSPLHF
TRBV29-1,-,TRBJ2-1,-,TGCAGCGTTCATCCCAACACGGACAACAATGAGCAGTTCTTC,CSVHPNTDNNEQFF
TRBV2,-,TRBJ2-2,TRBD1,TGTGCCAGAGGGACAGGGGGCAACACCGGGGAGCTGTTTTTT,CARGTGGNTGELFF
TRBV11-3,once,TRBJ2-1,TRBD2,TGTGCCAGCAGTTTTTCCGCGGGAGGCTCCTACAATGAGCAGTTCTTC,CASSFSAGGSYNEQFF
TRBV6-6,few,TRBJ2-7,TRBD2,TGTGCCAGCAGTTCGGCGACTAGCGGAAGCTACGAGCAGTACTTC,CASSSATSGSYEQYF
TRBV6-1,-,TRBJ1-2,-,TGTGCCAGCAGTTTAACAAGGACAGCCTTCTTC,CASSLTRTAFF
TRBV28,-,TRBJ2-3,TRBD2,TGTGCCAGCAGTTTCGAGGCGGGAGAGGTAACAGATACGCAGTATTTT,CASSFEAGEVTDTQYF
TRBV7-7,once,TRBJ2-2,TRBD1,TGTGCTAGCAGCCCCTCGGACAGGTTGGCCGGGGAGCTGTTTTTT,CASSPSDRLAGELFF
TRBV2,few,TRBJ2-7,TRBD1,TGTGCCAGCAGTGACGCCGGGACAGGGATTCGGGAGCAGTACTTC,CASSDAGTGIREQYF
TRBV7-3,-,TRBJ2-1,-,TGTGCCAGCAGCTTTGGGGGGGGGCAGAATGAGCAGTTCTTC,CASSFGGGQNEQFF
TRBV27,-,TRBJ1-2,TRBD1,TGTGCCAGCAGTTTATCGATCACAGGGGGAATCTATGGCTACACCTTC,CASSLSITGGIYGYTF
TRBV9,-,TRBJ2-3,TRBD2,TGTGCCAGCAGCACTATCGGGGGGGGCACAGATACGCAGTATTTT,CASSTIGGGTDTQYF
TRBV7-2,-,TRBJ2-7,-,TGTGCCAGCAGCTTAGAAGGGACAACATCCTACGGGCAGTACTTC,CASSLEGTTSYGQYF
TRBV6-5,-,TRBJ2-7,TRBD1,TGTGCCAGCAGCCCTGGACAGGACTCCTACGAGCAGTACTTC,CASSPGQDSYEQYF
TRBV29-1,-,TRBJ2-7,-,TGCAGCGTTGGCCCAGGCGGGTACGAGCAGTACTTC,CSVGPGGYEQYF
TRBV29-1,-,TRBJ2-3,-,TGCAGCGTTGTACAGGGCCCAGATACGCAGTATTTT,CSVVQGPDTQYF
TRBV15,-,TRBJ1-5,TRBD1,TGTGCCACCAGCACCAGACAGGGGAATCAGCCCCAGCATTTT,CATSTRQGNQPQHF
TRBV19,-,TRBJ1-2,TRBD1,TGTGCCAGTAGTGTCGACAGGGGGGCAGGCTATGGCTACACCTTC,CASSVDRGAGYGYTF
TRBV7-2,-,TRBJ1-1,-,TGTGCCAGCAGCTTAGGGGGGGGCCTGGGGGGCACTGAAGCTTTCTTT,CASSLGGGLGGTEAFF
TRBV29-1,-,TRBJ2-7,-,TGCAGCGTTGGCGGCGGAATCTCCTACGAGCAGTACTTC,CSVGGGISYEQYF
TRBV30,-,TRBJ2-7,TRBD1,TGTGCCTGGAGTGTTCCAGGGGGCTCGGGGGAGCAGTACTTC,CAWSVPGGSGEQYF
TRBV2,few,TRBJ2-7,-,TGTGCCAGCGAAAGCCCAGGGTGGAACTACGAGCAGTACTTC,CASESPGWNYEQYF
TRBV28,once,TRBJ2-1,TRBD1,TGTGCCAGCAGCCCCGGGACAGGGCCCTACAATGAGCAGTTCTTC,CASSPGTGPYNEQFF
TRBV4-3,-,TRBJ2-5,-,TGCGCCAGCAGCCAAGAGAGGGCCCGAGGGACCCAGTACTTC,CASSQERARGTQYF
TRBV7-3,-,TRBJ2-7,-,TGTGCCAGCAGCTCCACGGACAACTACGAGCAGTACTTC,CASSSTDNYEQYF
TRBV5-6,-,TRBJ2-4,TRBD1,TGTGCCAGCAATGAAGGGGGCCTTCTAGCCAAAAACATTCAGTACTTC,CASNEGGLLAKNIQYF
TRBV5-1,once,TRBJ2-5,TRBD2,TGCGCCAGCAGCTTGGCAACGGGAGCGGGAGTGGGGGAGACCCAGTACTTC,CASSLATGAGVGETQYF
TRBV5-1,-,TRBJ2-1,TRBD1,TGCGCCAGCAGCTTGGATCAGGGGGACAATGAGCAGTTCTTC,CASSLDQGDNEQFF
TRBV29-1,few,TRBJ2-7,TRBD1,TGCAGTGTGCACAGGGGGCCCGAGCAGTACTTC,CSVHRGPEQYF
TRBV30,-,TRBJ1-1,TRBD1,TGTGCCACACAGGGGGGTTTTGAAGCTTTCTTT,CATQGGFEAFF
TRBV5-6,-,TRBJ2-3,TRBD1,TGTGCCAGCAGCCCGGACAGGGGAGTTTTTCTGGATACGCAGTATTTT,CASSPDRGVFLDTQYF
TRBV30,-,TRBJ2-7,-,TGTGCCTGGACAGACTCTTACGAGCAGTACTTC,CAWTDSYEQYF
TRBV5-1,-,TRBJ1-2,-,TGCGCCAGCAGCCCCCTTGGCGCGGCTAACTATGGCTACACCTTC,CASSPLGAANYGYTF
TRBV5-5,-,TRBJ2-5,-,TGTGCCAGCAGCCCTGCCGGGACATTCCAAGAGACCCAGTACTTC,CASSPAGTFQETQYF
TRBV9,-,TRBJ2-1,TRBD2,TGTGCCAGCAGCGTAGGATCGGGACTAGCGTTAGAGCAGTTCTTC,CASSVGSGLALEQFF
TRBV5-1,-,TRBJ1-3,-,TGCGCCAGCAGCTTGGGAACGGGTGGAAACACCATATATTTT,CASSLGTGGNTIYF
TRBV5-1,-,TRBJ2-1,-,TGCGCCAGCACCCAGGCAGTGGCCTCCTACAATGAGCAGTTCTTC,CASTQAVASYNEQFF
TRBV19,-,TRBJ1-5,-,TGTGCCAGTAGTATTCTGAGCCAGGGGAACAATCAGCCCCAGCATTTT,CASSILSQGNNQPQHF
TRBV6-5,-,TRBJ2-3,TRBD2,TGTGCCAGCAAGATAGCGGGAGGGAGCACAGATACGCAGTATTTT,CASKIAGGSTDTQYF
TRBV2,-,TRBJ1-1,TRBD1,TGTGCCAGCAGACGGGACAGTAGTATGAACACTGAAGCTTTCTTT,CASRRDSSMNTEAFF
TRBV19,-,TRBJ1-5,TRBD1,TGTGCCAGTAGTTCCGGGACAGGGCTAGGGCAGCCCCAGCATTTT,CASSSGTGLGQPQHF
TRBV27,-,TRBJ1-4,TRBD1,TGTGCCAGCAGTTTATCGGCAGGGGGCGCGGGAGAAAAACTGTTTTTT,CASSLSAGGAGEKLFF
TRBV28,-,TRBJ1-2,-,TGTGCCAGCAGCCGAGGGGGTGCTAACTATGGCTACACCTTC,CASSRGGANYGYTF